The rows below give T cell receptor beta chains drawn from one sample of a study of T cell repertoires in cytomegalovirus infection. Each CDR3 protein is one row after TCRdb ran MiXCR on the reads. The sample holds under 300,000 distinct CDR3 sequences, roughly 12% seen once. Sequenced material: PBMCs. These receptors came from a human donor in good health (CMV status not recorded). Some clones in this sample may be carry-over from other donors' samples. The CDR3 runs from the conserved cysteine through the conserved F or W. D genes are given only for firm matches. The size of a clone is reported for some rows only, either as once, few or many, or as a class for expanded clones.

clone_size d_call v_call cdr3_aa
many . TRBV9 CASSPMMVLVNEQFF
. . TRBV9 CASSAIQGYTEAFF
many TRBD1 TRBV19 CASRDRGSDEQFF
many TRBD1 TRBV12-3/TRBV12-4 CASSLTPTGSSYNSPLHF
. . TRBV29-1 CSVARDTEAFF
many TRBD2 TRBV4-2 CASSRGGLAGNEQFF
many . TRBV24-1 CATSDGQINYGYTF
few . TRBV29-1 CSVDGIGLYGYTF
few TRBD2 TRBV6-5 CASSYSGASGRRNEQYF
once . TRBV4-3 CASSQDSRDTQYF
. . TRBV20-1 CSARDSAREEKLFF
many TRBD2 TRBV20-1 CSARNSGRRNEQFF
many TRBD1 TRBV7-2 CASSAGTGRTEAFF
. . TRBV29-1 CSVSGTGSNGYTF